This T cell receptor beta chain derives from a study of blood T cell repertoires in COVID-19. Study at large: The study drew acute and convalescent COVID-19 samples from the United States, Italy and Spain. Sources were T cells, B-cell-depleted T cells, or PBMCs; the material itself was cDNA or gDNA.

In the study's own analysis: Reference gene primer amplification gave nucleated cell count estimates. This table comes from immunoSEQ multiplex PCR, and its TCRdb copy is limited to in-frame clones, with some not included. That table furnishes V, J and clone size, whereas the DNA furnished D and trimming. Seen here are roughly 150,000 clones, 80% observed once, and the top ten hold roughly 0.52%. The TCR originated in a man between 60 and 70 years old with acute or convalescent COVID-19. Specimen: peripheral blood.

The CDR3 coding sequence is TGTGCCAGCAGTACGTTTGGGGGGGGTGAGCAGTTCTTC. Its translation: CASSTFGGGEQFF. The chain employs TRBV6-4 and TRBJ2-1, with TRBD2 matching 7 bases. This CDR3 contains 13 residues. The ends lost 5 bases at V and 9 bases at J; junction bases unmatched: 7. Germline V gene lookup returns CDR1 MRHNA and CDR2 SNTAGT.